This T cell receptor beta chain was sequenced for a study of beta chain features in type 1 diabetes (dated by TCRdb to 2016 to 2019). Study-level background: Mean age, gender distribution, total cell number and subset yield were not different between patients and healthy donors. A total of some 100,000,000 sorted cells were examined across all samples, and a strong correlation was observed between cell number per subset and RNA yield. The study compared TCRB repertoires of sorted circulating CD4+ T cell subsets between recently diagnosed type 1 diabetes patients and matched healthy donors. Regulatory and stem cell-like memory subsets were obtained from only 8 patients and about eight healthy donors, while naive and central memory subsets were obtained from all 28 donors. Overall study results and their limits: Type 1 diabetes patients showed a moderate but significant shortening of TCRB CDR3 length in all four CD4+ subsets. Naive, central memory and regulatory TCRB repertoires appeared to be more similar among patients than among healthy donors. Fewer insertions and more nucleotide deletions at VDJ recombination sites were observed in patients with type 1 diabetes, implying thymic rearrangement abnormalities. PCR may preferentially amplify shorter templates, but because patient and control samples were amplified and corrected together, any resulting skew would affect both groups equally. Because cDNA was sequenced instead of genomic DNA, activated cells with high expression could be over-represented, although the groups did not differ in activation or CD3 levels. Only small numbers of individuals were included in the HLA sub-analyses, which left unresolved whether HLA type had any influence on TCRB rearrangement.

Trimmed from V: 0 bases; trimmed from J: 2 bases; junction bases lacking a gene match: 7. The CDR3 covers 16 residues, taking in both the cysteine and the phenylalanine. Of the read, only the CDR3 DNA is kept; its 48 bases are in frame from base 1. For CDR1 and CDR2, the germline V gene (reference sequence) lists GTSNPN and SVGIG. This clone was counted between two and nine times. Its cognate antigen has yet to be identified. Qualities for individual bases were not recorded, and no much larger clone is one base off. Each donor gave one peripheral blood draw, roughly 120 mL on average, collected into heparinised tubes. Naive, central memory, regulatory and stem cell-like memory CD4+ T cells were sorted on a BD FACSAria II using a panel including CD45RO, CCR7, CD25, CD127, CD95 and CD27. Every sorted population had a purity above 95%. PBMCs were isolated right away by Lymphoprep density gradient centrifugation and were stained directly, without culture. So that batch effects would be minimized, each experiment stained and sorted samples in pairs, pairing one healthy donor with one patient.

The High Capacity cDNA Reverse Transcription Kit was used to reverse transcribe all of the isolated RNA, meaning that expressed TCRB transcripts were what got sequenced. Deep immunoSEQ sequencing was performed on naive, central memory and regulatory T cell samples, with an average of around 3.5 million total reads per sample. Sorted cells were lysed in RLT buffer, and RNA was extracted using DNase-treated RNeasy Micro or Mini kits according to cell number. Each cell subset was processed separately to prevent cross-contamination, with patient and healthy donor samples processed together. The immunoSEQ multiplex PCR was used to amplify TCRB sequences from cDNA, generating 87-bp fragments that spanned the CDR3 region. Amplicons were sequenced on the Illumina HiSeq platform. Regarding the original processing steps: PCR bias was corrected computationally using synthetic template baselines, and reads within Hamming distance 2 were collapsed, with unmergeable singletons discarded. By aligning reads against IMGT, V, D and J genes, CDR3 length, and insertions or deletions at six rearrangement sites were assigned. Within each subset, clonotype counts were normalized to sorted cell number, after which true diversity and Gini coefficients were computed with the tcR R package. The overlap coefficient, calculated on TCRB nucleotide sequences, was used to quantify repertoire sharing. Out-of-frame TCRB sequences from naive cells were analyzed to stand in for the pre-selection repertoire. TCRdb carries this immuneACCESS record with in-frame sequences only. Its versions omit some clonotypes, under half of them owing to an unresolved V gene in the studies checked, with the rest unexplained. The DNA gave D and trimming, while V, J and clone size come from that table. The sample table shows roughly 730,000 clones, and under 15% are seen once. Clones ranked in the top ten supply 0.02% to 0.025% of the sample.

The TCR comes from a man younger than 35 with type 1 diabetes. Rearrangement joined TRBV30 to TRBJ2-3, and 8 bases in between align with TRBD2. Material: naive CD4+ T cells from blood. Interpreted using the paper, the cell subset or site label stands for: true naive CD4+ T cells. This receptor has the CDR3 CAWSVSSGFITDTQYF. The DNA sequence is TGTGCCTGGAGTGTATCTAGCGGGTTCATCACAGATACGCAGTATTTT.